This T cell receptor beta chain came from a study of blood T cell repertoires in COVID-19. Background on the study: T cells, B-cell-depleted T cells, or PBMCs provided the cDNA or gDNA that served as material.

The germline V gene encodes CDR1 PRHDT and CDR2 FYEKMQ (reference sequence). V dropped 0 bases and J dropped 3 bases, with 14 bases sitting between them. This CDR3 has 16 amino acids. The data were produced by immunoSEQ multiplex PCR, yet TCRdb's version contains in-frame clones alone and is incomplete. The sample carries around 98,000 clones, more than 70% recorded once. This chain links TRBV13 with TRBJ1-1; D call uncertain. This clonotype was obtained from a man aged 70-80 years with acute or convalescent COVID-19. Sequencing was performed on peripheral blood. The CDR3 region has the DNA TGTGCCAGCAGCTTAGGCCTAACCCTCTCGTACACTGAAGCTTTCTTT. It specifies CASSLGLTLSYTEAFF.